Listed below are T cell receptor beta chains from one sample, sequenced in a study of blood T cell repertoires in COVID-19. Measured with immunoSEQ multiplex PCR; TCRdb has only the in-frame clones, and not every one. The table includes 150,000 to 200,000 clones, about 93% detected once. The sequenced sample consisted of peripheral blood. Receptor source: a man aged 25-40 years with COVID-19, enrolled during active disease. Each CDR3 is given with its conserved first and last residue. Fields, in order: J gene, D gene, V gene, CDR3 length, clone size, CDR3 protein, CDR3 DNA. D genes are given only for firm matches. Some rows have no size entry. The others give once, few or many, or a class for an expanded clone.

>TRBJ2-5|TRBD1|TRBV5-1|14|.
CASSLDRGRETQYF
TGCGCCAGCAGCTTGGACAGGGGGCGAGAGACCCAGTACTTC
>TRBJ2-7|.|TRBV7-3|15|.
CASSLQGGVFYEQYF
TGTGCCAGCAGCTTACAAGGGGGGGTCTTCTACGAGCAGTACTTC
>TRBJ1-1|TRBD1|TRBV13|15|.
CASSPGTGGVTEAFF
TGTGCCAGCAGCCCCGGGACAGGAGGGGTCACTGAAGCTTTCTTT
>TRBJ2-7|.|TRBV7-9|14|once
CASSLTGDAYEQYF
TGTGCCAGCAGCTTAACGGGGGATGCCTACGAGCAGTACTTC
>TRBJ2-5|TRBD2|TRBV9|15|.
CASSVASGGQETQYF
TGTGCCAGCAGCGTAGCTAGCGGGGGACAAGAGACCCAGTACTTC
>TRBJ2-5|.|TRBV7-9|14|.
CASSSFRSQETQYF
TGTGCCAGCAGCTCCTTCCGGTCGCAAGAGACCCAGTACTTC
>TRBJ1-2|TRBD1|TRBV6-5|14|.
CASRRDRANYGYTF
TGTGCCAGCAGACGGGACAGAGCTAACTATGGCTACACCTTC
>TRBJ1-3|.|TRBV6-1|16|.
CASSGRRFYSGNTIYF
TGTGCCAGCAGTGGGCGCAGGTTCTACTCTGGAAACACCATATATTTT
>TRBJ1-2|.|TRBV5-1|15|.
CASSPWQEAAYGYTF
TGCGCCAGCAGCCCATGGCAGGAGGCCGCCTATGGCTACACCTTC
>TRBJ1-6|.|TRBV2|15|.
CASSEARGGDSPLHF
TGTGCCAGCAGTGAAGCACGGGGGGGGGATTCACCCCTCCACTTT
>TRBJ1-1|TRBD1|TRBV6-5|14|.
CASSRPGQGTEAFF
TGTGCCAGCAGTAGACCGGGACAGGGCACTGAAGCTTTCTTT
>TRBJ2-1|TRBD2|TRBV9|15|.
CASSVALAGGNEQFF
TGTGCCAGCAGCGTAGCCCTAGCGGGGGGGAATGAGCAGTTCTTC
>TRBJ2-1|TRBD2|TRBV7-6|15|once
CASSLGTGGAGEQFF
TGTGCCAGCAGCTTAGGCACCGGGGGGGCCGGTGAGCAGTTCTTC
>TRBJ1-1|TRBD1|TRBV7-6|14|.
CASSSAGTGTEAFF
TGTGCCAGCAGTTCGGCCGGGACAGGGACTGAAGCTTTCTTT
>TRBJ2-1|TRBD2|TRBV6-4|14|.
CATASGGASNEQFF
TGTGCCACCGCTAGCGGGGGGGCGTCAAATGAGCAGTTCTTC
>TRBJ1-4|TRBD1|TRBV5-3|15|.
CARRATGVGREKLFF
TGTGCCAGAAGGGCAACAGGGGTTGGGCGTGAAAAACTGTTTTTT
>TRBJ2-7|TRBD1|TRBV19|14|once
CASSMTGRTYEQYF
TGTGCCAGTAGTATGACAGGGAGAACCTACGAGCAGTACTTC
>TRBJ2-1|.|TRBV6-4|16|.
CASIKWGLRGSHEQFF
TGTGCCAGCATTAAGTGGGGTCTGCGGGGATCCCATGAGCAGTTCTTC
>TRBJ1-1|.|TRBV9|14|.
CASSARLMNTEAFF
TGTGCCAGCAGCGCCAGACTCATGAACACTGAAGCTTTCTTT
>TRBJ2-3|.|TRBV5-5|15|.
CASSLGGRLTDTQYF
TGTGCCAGCAGCTTGGGGGGGCGACTCACAGATACGCAGTATTTT
>TRBJ1-1|.|TRBV28|14|.
CASRPGTLNTEAFF
TGTGCCAGCAGACCCGGGACACTTAACACTGAAGCTTTCTTT
>TRBJ2-5|.|TRBV18|16|once
CASSQGIRTYQETQYF
TGTGCCAGCTCACAGGGCATTCGGACATACCAAGAGACCCAGTACTTC
>TRBJ2-2|TRBD1|TRBV7-9|15|.
CASSFGQANTGELFF
TGTGCCAGCAGCTTCGGACAGGCGAACACCGGGGAGCTGTTTTTT
>TRBJ1-2|TRBD1|TRBV15|15|.
CATSLREAGGYGYTF
TGTGCCACCAGCCTACGAGAGGCAGGGGGGTATGGCTACACCTTC
>TRBJ1-1|TRBD1|TRBV4-2|15|.
CASSQEDRGPTEAFF
TGTGCCAGCAGCCAAGAGGACAGGGGGCCTACTGAAGCTTTCTTT
>TRBJ1-2|.|TRBV19|14|.
CASIGAGDSYGYTF
TGTGCCAGTATTGGGGCAGGGGATAGCTATGGCTACACCTTC
>TRBJ2-7|TRBD2|TRBV30|14|few
CAWQTGTRLYEQYF
TGTGCCTGGCAAACCGGGACTAGATTGTACGAGCAGTACTTC
>TRBJ2-2|TRBD2|TRBV12-3/TRBV12-4|13|.
CASRKAGGGELFF
TGTGCCAGCAGGAAAGCGGGGGGCGGGGAGCTGTTTTTT
>TRBJ1-1|TRBD1|TRBV30|15|.
CAWSIGQGGDTEAFF
TGTGCCTGGAGCATAGGACAGGGGGGAGACACTGAAGCTTTCTTT
>TRBJ2-3|.|TRBV2|15|.
CASSETGPITDTQYF
TGTGCCAGCAGTGAAACAGGCCCCATCACAGATACGCAGTATTTT
>TRBJ1-1|.|TRBV11-2|13|once
CASSVIKLTEAFF
TGTGCCAGCAGCGTGATAAAGCTGACTGAAGCTTTCTTT
>TRBJ1-1|.|TRBV5-1|14|.
CASSLRGRETEAFF
TGCGCCAGCAGCTTGCGCGGCAGGGAAACTGAAGCTTTCTTT
>TRBJ1-1|TRBD1|TRBV5-1|14|.
CASSAQGARSEAFF
TGCGCCAGCAGCGCACAGGGGGCGAGATCTGAAGCTTTCTTT
>TRBJ1-1|TRBD1|TRBV5-1|16|.
CASSPREGAFGTEAFF
TGCGCCAGCAGCCCCCGGGAGGGGGCATTTGGCACTGAAGCTTTCTTT
>TRBJ1-1|.|TRBV7-9|13|.
CASRIQGVTEAFF
TGTGCCAGCAGAATACAGGGAGTCACTGAAGCTTTCTTT
>TRBJ1-5|.|TRBV3-1/TRBV3-2|14|.
CASSPAGMGQPQHF
TGTGCCAGCAGCCCCGCAGGGATGGGACAGCCCCAGCATTTT
>TRBJ1-2|.|TRBV14|16|.
CASSQEEGDSAYGYTF
TGTGCCAGCAGCCAGGAAGAGGGCGATTCCGCGTATGGCTACACCTTC